What follows are 9 T cell receptor beta chains derived from one specimen sequenced in a study of PD-1 blockade in classical Hodgkin lymphoma (dated by TCRdb to 2019 to 2021). The library came from the immunoSEQ multiplex PCR assay. Imported from immuneACCESS, the table was reduced by TCRdb to in-frame sequences with V and J called. These copies leave out some clones; in studies compared against another copy, an unresolved V gene accounts for under half, and the cause of the remainder is not known. Within this sample are a few thousand clones, with more than 75% of them counted one time only. Of the sample, roughly 13% falls within the top ten clones. This sample's time point label indicates: newly diagnosed, previously untreated cHL patient sample. CD8+ T cells were purified from thawed PBMCs by magnetic negative selection with a Miltenyi CD8+ T cell isolation kit. What was sequenced was CD8+ T cells from blood. These receptors came from a human donor with classical Hodgkin lymphoma.

V and J are TRBV29-1 and TRBJ2-3, with D possibly being TRBD1 (5 bases). The CDR3 has 14 amino acids. Deletions cut 1 base from V and 3 bases from J, with 11 bases between. Germline CDR1 and CDR2: SQVTM and ANQGSEA. The CDR3 nucleotides read TGCAGCGTTGAAGTTGGCAGGGCGACAGATACGCAGTATTTT. Translating gives CSVEVGRATDTQYF.

The CDR3, as DNA: TGCAGCGTTGAAGGACTGGTGGATTCCTCCTACAATGAGCAGTTCTTC. It encodes CSVEGLVDSSYNEQFF. The chain employs TRBV29-1 and TRBJ2-1; D gene ambiguous. V was cut by 1 base and J by 0 bases, with 13 bases left in between. The CDR3 sequence is 16 residues long. Looked up from germline, CDR1 is SQVTM and CDR2 is ANQGSEA.

This chain connects TRBV5-1 to TRBJ2-3; D may be TRBD2 (9 bases). Germline V gene data show CDR1 as SGHRS and CDR2 as YFSETQ. CDR3 length: 14 residues. The germline V and J ends were trimmed by 3 bases and 11 bases, with 19 bases remaining between them. The CDR3 DNA reads TGCGCCAGCAGCTCCGGGACAGGCGGGAGGGAGCAGTATTTT. It translates to CASSSGTGGREQYF.

This chain connects TRBV28 to TRBJ2-7, with a weak D call TRBD2 (5 bases). This CDR3 contains 14 residues. The V end was cut by 4 bases, the J end by 0 bases, with 10 bases between. Per germline, CDR1 MDHEN and CDR2 SYDVKM. The CDR3 spells CASSSPAGSYEQYF. The CDR3 DNA sequence: TGTGCCAGCAGTTCCCCGGCGGGCTCCTACGAGCAGTACTTC.

This clone was recorded a few times. The chain carries TRBV19 and TRBJ1-1, with 8 bases aligning to TRBD1. The junction had 3 bases not matched to a gene; V was cut back by 4 bases and J by 2 bases. The CDR3 totals 14 residues. The germline V gene encodes CDR1 LNHDA and CDR2 SQIVND (reference sequence). The CDR3 here is CASSTGTGNTEAFF. As DNA, the CDR3 is TGTGCCAGTAGTACCGGGACAGGAAACACTGAAGCTTTCTTT.

The gene calls are TRBV18 and TRBJ2-3; D is possibly TRBD1 (7 bases). Germline loops: CDR1 KGHSH, CDR2 LQKENI. V lost 6 bases, J lost 6 bases, and 19 bases lay in between. The CDR3 has 15 residues. Written as DNA, the CDR3 is TGTGCCAGCTCGCAACGGTCCCCAGGGGGGGATACGCAGTATTTT. Translating it yields CASSQRSPGGDTQYF. Full variable domain (missing parts from reference TRBV18 and TRBJ2-3): NAGVMQNPRHLVRRRGQEARLRCSPMKGHSHVYWYRQLPEEGLKFMVYLQKENIIDESGMPKERFSAEFPKEGPSILRIQQVVRGDSAAYFCASSQRSPGGDTQYFGPGTRLTVL.

The chain combines TRBV5-1 with TRBJ2-7; TRBD1 matches at 8 bases. The CDR3 extends over 13 amino acids. Per the germline V gene, CDR1 is SGHRS and CDR2 is YFSETQ. V lost 8 bases to trimming and J lost 3 bases; unmatched junction nucleotides: 7. The CDR3 DNA reads TGCGCCAGTAGCCGGGACAGGTTCTACGAGCAGTACTTC. Translating gives CASSRDRFYEQYF.

The chain combines TRBV7-6 with TRBJ1-2; 7 positions match TRBD1. This CDR3 comprises 13 residues. Germline CDR1 is SGHVS and CDR2 is FNYEAQ. V shed 1 base and J 8 bases; nucleotides not matched to a gene: 4. CDR3 nucleotide sequence: TGTGCCAGCAGCTTAGAAACAGGGGAGGGCTACACCTTC. Its translation is CASSLETGEGYTF. The full variable domain, with the rest looked up from reference TRBV7-6 and TRBJ1-2, is GAGVSQSPRYKVTKRGQDVALRCDPISGHVSLYWYRQALGQGPEFLTYFNYEAQQDKSGLPNDRFSAERPEGSISTLTIQRTEQRDSAMYRCASSLETGEGYTFGSGTRLTVV.

The rearrangement links TRBV19 to TRBJ1-5; unclear D gene. The CDR3 is 10 residues long. CDR1 LNHDA and CDR2 SQIVND come from the germline V gene (reference sequence). V lost 7 bases, J lost 4 bases, and 2 bases lay in between. The CDR3 spells CASTNQPQHF. The CDR3, as DNA: TGTGCCAGTACTAATCAGCCCCAGCATTTT.